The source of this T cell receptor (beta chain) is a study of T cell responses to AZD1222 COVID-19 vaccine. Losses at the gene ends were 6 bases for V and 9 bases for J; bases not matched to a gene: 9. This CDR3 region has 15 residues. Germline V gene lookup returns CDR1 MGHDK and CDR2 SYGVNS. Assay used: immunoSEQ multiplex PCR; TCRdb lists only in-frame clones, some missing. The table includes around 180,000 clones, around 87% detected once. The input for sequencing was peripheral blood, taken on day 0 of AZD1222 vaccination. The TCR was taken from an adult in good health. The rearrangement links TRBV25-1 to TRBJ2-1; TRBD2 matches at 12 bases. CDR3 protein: CASRQTSGGRLEQFF. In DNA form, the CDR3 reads TGTGCCAGCAGACAGACTAGCGGGGGAAGACTTGAGCAGTTCTTC.